This passage covers 12 T cell receptor beta chains from one sample sequenced in a study of shared clonotypes between healthy human individuals. The data were produced by immunoSEQ multiplex PCR, yet TCRdb's version contains in-frame clones alone and is incomplete. The sample has 2 million to 2.5 million clones, about 90% seen once; the top ten hold around 0.4%. Sequencing used naive CD4+ T cells from PBMCs. Subset specified: CD45RA+ positively selected. The receptors derive from a young man in good health. Some clones in this sample may be carry-over from other donors' samples.

This chain uses TRBV5-1 with TRBJ1-1; a possible D gene is TRBD1 (5 bases). V dropped 4 bases and J dropped 1 base, with 14 bases sitting between them. The CDR3 sequence is 15 residues long. In germline, CDR1 is SGHRS, CDR2 YFSETQ. The CDR3 nucleotides read TGCGCCAGCAGCCCGCCCGGGGGAGGGAACACTGAAGCTTTCTTT. It yields the protein CASSPPGGGNTEAFF.

The J gene is TRBJ1-1, the V gene TRBV28; D remains ambiguous. Germline assignment: CDR1 MDHEN and CDR2 SYDVKM. Trimming stripped 1 base from V and 6 bases from J, with 6 bases between. This CDR3 is 12 amino acids long. CDR3 in DNA: TGTGCCAGCAGTTTATCGTCCTCTGAAGCTTTCTTT. Translation: CASSLSSSEAFF.

This clone was seen just once. The chain uses TRBV4-1 and TRBJ2-7; D might be TRBD2 (5 bases). V lost 0 bases and J 2 bases, leaving 14 bases between the germline ends. The germline V gene has CDR1 MGHRA and CDR2 YSYEKL. The CDR3 sequence is 16 residues long. CDR3 sequence: CASSQEPGLGTYEQYF. As DNA, the CDR3 is TGCGCCAGCAGCCAAGAACCCGGACTCGGAACCTACGAGCAGTACTTC.

On this clone itself: The sample carries other DNA sequences with the same CDR3. V usage is TRBV7-9 and J usage is TRBJ1-1, with a possible D match to TRBD1 (5 bases). The length of the CDR3 is 13 residues. CDR1 and CDR2 from the germline V gene are SEHNR and FQNEAQ (reference sequence). The V gene lost 2 bases and the J gene lost 3 bases, with 7 bases spanning the gap. DNA for the CDR3: TGTGCCAGCAGCTTAATAGGGGACACTGAAGCTTTCTTT. It codes for CASSLIGDTEAFF.

The chain links TRBV27 to TRBJ2-5, with D possibly matching TRBD2 (6 bases). CDR1 and CDR2 (germline): MNHEY, SMNVEV (reference sequence). The CDR3 runs 14 residues. V lost 3 bases, J lost 7 bases, and 15 bases lay in between. Here the CDR3 DNA reads TGTGCCAGCAGTTTCACGGGACTCGGGGCGACCCAGTACTTC. Encoded protein: CASSFTGLGATQYF.

The count of this clone is one. V is TRBV27 and J is TRBJ2-1, with 8 nucleotides matching TRBD1. V shed 1 base and J 7 bases; nucleotides not matched to a gene: 9. This CDR3 has 16 amino acids. The germline gives CDR1 MNHEY, CDR2 SMNVEV (reference sequence). CDR3 sequence reads: CASSLWSGQGLNEQFF. Here the CDR3 DNA reads TGTGCCAGCAGTTTATGGAGCGGACAGGGCTTGAATGAGCAGTTCTTC.

The chain couples TRBV5-4 to TRBJ1-2; 8 bases align to TRBD1. Looked up from germline, CDR1 is SGHNT and CDR2 is YYREEE (reference sequence). Trimming at V came to 3 bases and at J to 5 bases, leaving 9 bases not matched to a gene. The CDR3 is 15 residues long. The CDR3 DNA sequence: TGTGCCAGCAGCTCGCCGGGACAGGTGGAGTATGGCTACACCTTC. Translated: CASSSPGQVEYGYTF.

The gene calls are TRBV7-8 and TRBJ2-5, with D possibly matching TRBD2 (6 bases). This CDR3 spans 16 amino acids. Germline V gene data show CDR1 as SGHVS and CDR2 as FQNEAQ. Deletions cut 6 bases from V and 3 bases from J, with 20 bases between. The CDR3 loop is CASSLKRDLPEETQYF. As DNA, the CDR3 is TGTGCCAGCAGTCTCAAAAGGGACTTACCGGAAGAGACCCAGTACTTC.

This clone was seen only a few times. J is TRBJ1-2 and V is TRBV5-4; D is perhaps TRBD1 (5 bases). Germline CDR1 and CDR2: SGHNT and YYREEE (reference sequence). V was shortened by 2 bases and J by 6 bases, with 11 bases between the two germline ends. This CDR3 comprises 13 residues. The CDR3 here is CASSFEGFHGYTF. CDR3 nucleotide sequence: TGTGCCAGCAGCTTCGAGGGGTTCCATGGCTACACCTTC.

The V gene is TRBV27, the J gene TRBJ1-3, with TRBD1 matching 7 bases. The CDR3 sequence is 17 residues long. Trimming at V came to 0 bases and at J to 0 bases, leaving 5 bases not matched to a gene. Germline V lookup: CDR1 MNHEY, CDR2 SMNVEV (reference sequence). As DNA, the CDR3 is TGTGCCAGCAGTTTATCCAACCGACAGGGCTCTGGAAACACCATATATTTT. Translated: CASSLSNRQGSGNTIYF.

The J gene is TRBJ2-3, the V gene TRBV5-6; D is perhaps TRBD2 (5 bases). V was trimmed by 0 bases and J by 2 bases, leaving 10 bases between them. Germline V CDR1 and CDR2: SGHDT, YYEEEE. The CDR3 extends over 15 amino acids. The CDR3 here is CASSLGWRVTDTQYF. In nucleotides, the CDR3 is TGTGCCAGCAGCTTGGGTTGGCGGGTCACAGATACGCAGTATTTT.

The V gene is TRBV5-4, the J gene TRBJ2-7; D unresolved. The V end lost 1 base, the J end lost 1 base, and 9 bases lay between the germline ends. CDR3 length: 14 residues. Germline CDR1 is SGHNT and CDR2 is YYREEE (reference sequence). The DNA of the CDR3 is TGTGCCAGCAGCTTGTTGGGCTATTCCTACGAGCAGTACTTC. As protein: CASSLLGYSYEQYF.